These 15 T cell receptor beta chains originate from one sample sequenced in a study of OX40 agonist ivuxolimab in advanced cancers. Data came from immunoSEQ multiplex PCR; TCRdb stores just in-frame clones and leaves some out. In the table there are approximately 110,000 clones, 85% to 95% of which are singletons. The starting material was CD4+ or CD8+ T cells sorted from blood, obtained in a trial of the OX40 agonist ivuxolimab. These TCRs come from an adult with an advanced solid tumor such as melanoma, head and neck, liver or kidney cancer.

This clone has a handful of counts. This rearrangement joins TRBV6-6 to TRBJ1-1, with TRBD1 matching 10 bases. This CDR3 has 16 amino acids. Germline assignment: CDR1 MNHNY and CDR2 SVGAGI (reference sequence). V lost 6 bases and J lost 3; bases outside the gene matches: 10. This CDR3 is CASSLIRGQGDTEAFF. CDR3 coding DNA: TGTGCCAGCAGCCTGATACGCGGACAGGGGGACACTGAAGCTTTCTTT.

This chain connects TRBV11-2 to TRBJ2-7, with TRBD1 as a possible D gene (5 bases). Between the trimmed V and J ends, which lost 3 bases and 5 bases, there was a span of 14 bases. Germline-derived CDR1 and CDR2 are SGHAT and FQNNGV. The CDR3 length is 14 residues. The CDR3 loop reads CASSFQGFGDEQYF. In nucleotides, the CDR3 is TGTGCCAGCAGCTTTCAGGGCTTTGGTGACGAGCAGTACTTC.

The chain carries TRBV30 and TRBJ2-7, with D tentatively TRBD2 (6 bases). CDR3 length: 11 amino acids. The V end lost 5 bases, the J end lost 1 base, and 6 bases lay between the germline ends. CDR1 GTSNPN and CDR2 SVGIG come from the germline V gene (reference sequence). Here the CDR3 reads CAWGGSYEQYF. Here the CDR3 DNA reads TGTGCCTGGGGAGGGTCCTACGAGCAGTACTTC.

This sequence joins TRBV7-2 and TRBJ1-1; D is unresolved. Germline CDR1 SGHTA, CDR2 FQGNSA. V lost 3 bases, J lost 1 base, and 9 bases lay in between. The CDR3 length is 14 residues. CDR3 coding DNA: TGTGCCAGCAGCTTCCTCCAGGAGAACACTGAAGCTTTCTTT. Amino acids: CASSFLQENTEAFF.

For this clone: One junction end does not reproduce the germline sequence, and a read error may be involved. CDR3 sequence reads: CASSVAPSSYNEQFF. The DNA of the CDR3 is TGTGCCAGCAGCGTAGCGCCGAGCTCCTACAATGAGCAGTTCTTC. V gene TRBV7-2 combines with J gene TRBJ2-1; tentative D call: TRBD2 (5 bases). CDR1 SGHTA and CDR2 FQGNSA come from the germline V gene. The CDR3 extends over 15 amino acids.

This sequence joins TRBV5-1 and TRBJ1-3; D remains unclear. The germline CDR1 and CDR2 sequences are SGHRS and YFSETQ. Trimming took off 0 bases at V and 0 bases at J, with 10 bases between the two ends. The length of the CDR3 is 16 residues. CDR3 sequence: CASSLDGYTSGNTIYF. DNA for the CDR3: TGCGCCAGCAGCTTGGACGGATACACCTCTGGAAACACCATATATTTT.

V gene TRBV28 combines with J gene TRBJ1-1, with D unclear. The V and J ends lost 7 bases and 0 bases respectively, with 9 bases between them. There are 13 residues in the CDR3. The germline V gene has CDR1 MDHEN and CDR2 SYDVKM. CDR3 DNA: TGTGCCAGCATAGCCTTCATGAACACTGAAGCTTTCTTT. Amino acids: CASIAFMNTEAFF. Full variable domain (rest looked up from reference TRBV28 and TRBJ1-1): DVKVTQSSRYLVKRTGEKVFLECVQDMDHENMFWYRQDPGLGLRLIYFSYDVKMKEKGDIPEGYSVSREKKERFSLILESASTNQTSMYLCASIAFMNTEAFFGQGTRLTVV.

The chain is built from TRBV6-5 and TRBJ1-2; perhaps TRBD1 as D (5 bases). Germline V gives CDR1 MNHEY, CDR2 SVGAGI. CDR3 length equals 13 residues. With 4 bases removed from V and 9 bases from J, the gap between germline ends came to 15 bases. The CDR3 spells CASSSSGTASYTF. CDR3 sequence (DNA): TGTGCCAGCAGTTCATCGGGGACGGCGAGCTACACCTTC.

The chain carries TRBV20-1 and TRBJ2-5; D not resolved. Germline CDR1 is DFQATT and CDR2 is SNEGSKA (reference sequence). The CDR3 covers 10 residues. Trimming cost V 3 bases and J 5 bases, with 4 bases left between them. The CDR3 nucleotides read TGCAGTGCTAGGTGGGAGACCCAGTACTTC. It specifies CSARWETQYF.

The chain carries TRBV19 and TRBJ2-7, with D unresolved. CDR1 is LNHDA, CDR2 SQIVND, per germline (reference sequence). This CDR3 comprises 14 residues. The V and J ends lost 6 bases and 3 bases respectively, with 15 bases between them. CDR3 DNA sequence: TGTGCCAGTAGAAGGGCCGGATTCATCTACGAGCAGTACTTC. Translation: CASRRAGFIYEQYF. Full variable domain (outside the CDR3, taken from reference TRBV19 and TRBJ2-7): DGGITQSPKYLFRKEGQNVTLSCEQNLNHDAMYWYRQDPGQGLRLIYYSQIVNDFQKGDIAEGYSVSREKKESFPLTVTSAQKNPTAFYLCASRRAGFIYEQYFGPGTRLTVT.

The chain links TRBV5-1 to TRBJ2-1; possibly TRBD2 for D (7 bases). This CDR3 has 17 residues. Germline-derived CDR1 and CDR2 are SGHRS and YFSETQ. V lost 3 bases and J 9 bases, leaving 25 bases between the germline ends. The CDR3 DNA sequence: TGCGCCAGCAGCTGGGGGGCGGGGAGGGCCGATTCCAGTGAGCAGTTCTTC. Its translation is CASSWGAGRADSSEQFF.

J is TRBJ1-5 and V is TRBV28; weak D call: TRBD1 (6 bases). V was shortened by 5 bases and J by 9 bases, with 14 bases between the two germline ends. CDR1 is MDHEN, CDR2 SYDVKM, per germline. The CDR3 spans 13 residues. The CDR3 spells CASSGTGKVPQHF. Written as DNA, the CDR3 is TGTGCCAGCAGTGGAACAGGGAAAGTGCCCCAGCATTTT.

The chain combines TRBV27 with TRBJ2-6; TRBD1 might be the D (6 bases). This CDR3 has 13 amino acids. Germline CDR1 is MNHEY and CDR2 is SMNVEV (reference sequence). V lost 8 bases and J lost 1, with 6 bases in between. For the CDR3, the DNA is TGTGCCAGCGGACAGTCTGGGGCCAACGTCCTGACTTTC. Amino acid sequence: CASGQSGANVLTF. Full variable domain (missing parts from reference TRBV27 and TRBJ2-6): EAQVTQNPRYLITVTGKKLTVTCSQNMNHEYMSWYRQDPGLGLRQIYYSMNVEVTDKGDVPEGYKVSRKEKRNFPLILESPSPNQTSLYFCASGQSGANVLTFGAGSRLTVL.

This sequence joins TRBV5-4 and TRBJ1-1, with TRBD1 matching over 7 bases. J gave up 1 base and V 3 bases, and 3 bases lay outside the gene matches. CDR3 length equals 14 residues. Germline V gives CDR1 SGHNT, CDR2 YYREEE (reference sequence). This CDR3 is CASSSRTGNTEAFF. The CDR3, as DNA: TGTGCCAGCAGCTCCAGGACAGGGAACACTGAAGCTTTCTTT.

This clone has only one observation. V and J are TRBV4-3 and TRBJ2-5; 7 bases are shared with TRBD1. Trimming took 0 bases from V and 5 from J; bases not matched to a gene: 9. The CDR3 covers 16 residues. Germline V lookup: CDR1 LGHNA, CDR2 YSLEER. CDR3 in DNA: TGCGCCAGCAGCCAAGATCACTCTAGGGGGCCGGAGACCCAGTACTTC. Encoded protein: CASSQDHSRGPETQYF.